This TCR beta chain was profiled in a study of T cell responses to AZD1222 COVID-19 vaccine. This clone was found a few times. Looked up from germline, CDR1 is SGHTA and CDR2 is FQGNSA. V gave up 8 bases and J gave up 0 bases, with 20 bases separating them. The CDR3 extends over 18 amino acids. The table came from immunoSEQ multiplex PCR; TCRdb's copy has only in-frame clones and leaves some out. The data contain about 150,000 clones, approximately 90% of them singletons. This clonotype was sampled from an adult in good health. The source material was peripheral blood, sampled on day 0 of AZD1222 vaccination. The V gene is TRBV7-2, the J gene TRBJ2-6; D possibly corresponds to TRBD2 (7 bases). In nucleotides, the CDR3 is TGTGCCAGCTCACTAGGGGGGGGACTACCCTCTGGGGCCAACGTCCTGACTTTC. Translating gives CASSLGGGLPSGANVLTF. Full variable domain (rest looked up from reference TRBV7-2 and TRBJ2-6): GAGVSQSPSNKVTEKGKDVELRCDPISGHTALYWYRQSLGQGLEFLIYFQGNSAPDKSGLPSDRFSAERTGGSVSTLTIQRTQQEDSAVYLCASSLGGGLPSGANVLTFGAGSRLTVL.